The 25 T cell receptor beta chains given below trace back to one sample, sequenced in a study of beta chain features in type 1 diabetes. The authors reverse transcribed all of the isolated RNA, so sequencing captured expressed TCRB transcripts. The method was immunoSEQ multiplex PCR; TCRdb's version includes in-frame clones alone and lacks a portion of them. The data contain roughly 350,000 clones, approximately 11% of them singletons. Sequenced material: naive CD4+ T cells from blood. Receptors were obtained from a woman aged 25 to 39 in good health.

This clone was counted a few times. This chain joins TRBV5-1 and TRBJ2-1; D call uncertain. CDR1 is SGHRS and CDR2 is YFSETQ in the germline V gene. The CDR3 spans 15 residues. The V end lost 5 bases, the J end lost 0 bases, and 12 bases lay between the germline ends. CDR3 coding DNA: TGCGCCAGCAGTCTAGGTCCCGGCTCCTACAATGAGCAGTTCTTC. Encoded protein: CASSLGPGSYNEQFF.

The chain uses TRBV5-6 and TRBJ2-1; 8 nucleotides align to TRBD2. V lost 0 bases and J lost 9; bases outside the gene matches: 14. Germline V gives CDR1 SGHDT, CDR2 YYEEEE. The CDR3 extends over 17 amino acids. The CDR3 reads CASSLALVAGLRGEQFF. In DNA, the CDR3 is TGTGCCAGCAGCTTGGCCTTGGTAGCGGGACTCCGAGGTGAGCAGTTCTTC.

The CDR3: CASSYSRGGTEAFF. Written as DNA, the CDR3 is TGTGCCAGCAGTTACTCGAGGGGAGGCACTGAAGCTTTCTTT. The gene calls are TRBV27 and TRBJ1-1; maybe TRBD1 (5 bases). Germline CDR1 reads MNHEY; CDR2 reads SMNVEV (reference sequence). The CDR3 spans 14 residues. Trimming removed 4 bases at V and 4 bases at J, with 13 bases between.

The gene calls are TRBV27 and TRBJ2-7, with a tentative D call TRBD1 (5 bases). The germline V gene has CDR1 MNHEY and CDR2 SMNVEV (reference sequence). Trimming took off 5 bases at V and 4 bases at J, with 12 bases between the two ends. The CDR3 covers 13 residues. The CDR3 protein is CASSVRSGYEQYF. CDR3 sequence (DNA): TGTGCCAGCAGTGTAAGGTCAGGGTACGAGCAGTACTTC.

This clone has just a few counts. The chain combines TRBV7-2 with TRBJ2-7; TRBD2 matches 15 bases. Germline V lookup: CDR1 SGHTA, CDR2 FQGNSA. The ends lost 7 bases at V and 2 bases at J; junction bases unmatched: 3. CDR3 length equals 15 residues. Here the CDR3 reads CASTGLAGGPYEQYF. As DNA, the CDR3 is TGTGCCAGCACCGGACTAGCGGGAGGGCCCTACGAGCAGTACTTC. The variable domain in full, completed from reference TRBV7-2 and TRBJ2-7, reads GAGVSQSPSNKVTEKGKDVELRCDPISGHTALYWYRQSLGQGLEFLIYFQGNSAPDKSGLPSDRFSAERTGGSVSTLTIQRTQQEDSAVYLCASTGLAGGPYEQYFGPGTRLTVT.

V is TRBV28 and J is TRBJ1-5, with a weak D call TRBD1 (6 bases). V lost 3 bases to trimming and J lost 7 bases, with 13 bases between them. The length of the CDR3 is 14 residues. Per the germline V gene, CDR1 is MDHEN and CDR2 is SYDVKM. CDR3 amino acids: CASSLATGAQPQHF. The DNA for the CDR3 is TGTGCCAGCAGTTTGGCGACAGGTGCCCAGCCCCAGCATTTT.

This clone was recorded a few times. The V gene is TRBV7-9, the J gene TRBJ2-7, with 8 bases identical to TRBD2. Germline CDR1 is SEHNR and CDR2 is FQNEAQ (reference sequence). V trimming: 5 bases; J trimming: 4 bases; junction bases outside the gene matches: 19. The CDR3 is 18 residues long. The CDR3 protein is CASSPGGSGRTGVYEQYF. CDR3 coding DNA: TGTGCCAGCAGCCCCGGAGGAAGCGGGAGAACCGGTGTTTACGAGCAGTACTTC.

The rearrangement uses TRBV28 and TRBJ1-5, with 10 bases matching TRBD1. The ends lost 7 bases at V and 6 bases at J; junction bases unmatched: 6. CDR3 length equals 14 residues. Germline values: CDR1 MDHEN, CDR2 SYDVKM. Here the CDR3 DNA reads TGTGCCAGCAACCCGGGACAGGGGTTTCAGCCCCAGCATTTT. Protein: CASNPGQGFQPQHF.

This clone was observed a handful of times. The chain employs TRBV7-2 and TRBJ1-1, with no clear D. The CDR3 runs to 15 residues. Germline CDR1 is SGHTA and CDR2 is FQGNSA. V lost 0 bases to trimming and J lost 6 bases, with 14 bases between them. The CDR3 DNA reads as TGTGCCAGCAGCTTAGCGGTCACTAGGATCGCTGAAGCTTTCTTT. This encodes CASSLAVTRIAEAFF.

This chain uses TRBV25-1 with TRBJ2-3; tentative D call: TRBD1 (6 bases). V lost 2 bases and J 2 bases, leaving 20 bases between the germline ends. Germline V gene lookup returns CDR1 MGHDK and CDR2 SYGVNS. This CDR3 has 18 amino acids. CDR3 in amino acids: CASSEKFIDRGNTDTQYF. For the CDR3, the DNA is TGTGCCAGCAGTGAAAAATTCATTGATAGGGGGAACACAGATACGCAGTATTTT. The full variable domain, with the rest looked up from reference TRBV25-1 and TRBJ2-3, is EADIYQTPRYLVIGTGKKITLECSQTMGHDKMYWYQQDPGMELHLIHYSYGVNSTEKGDLSSESTVSRIRTEHFPLTLESARPSHTSQYLCASSEKFIDRGNTDTQYFGPGTRLTVL.

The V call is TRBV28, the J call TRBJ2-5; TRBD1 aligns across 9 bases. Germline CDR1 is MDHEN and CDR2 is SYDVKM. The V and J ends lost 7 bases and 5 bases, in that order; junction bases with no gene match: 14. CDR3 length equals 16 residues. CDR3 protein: CASTSVGDREWETQYF. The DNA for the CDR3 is TGTGCCAGCACCTCAGTCGGGGACAGGGAATGGGAGACCCAGTACTTC. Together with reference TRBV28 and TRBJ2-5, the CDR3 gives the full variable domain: DVKVTQSSRYLVKRTGEKVFLECVQDMDHENMFWYRQDPGLGLRLIYFSYDVKMKEKGDIPEGYSVSREKKERFSLILESASTNQTSMYLCASTSVGDREWETQYFGPGTRLLVL.

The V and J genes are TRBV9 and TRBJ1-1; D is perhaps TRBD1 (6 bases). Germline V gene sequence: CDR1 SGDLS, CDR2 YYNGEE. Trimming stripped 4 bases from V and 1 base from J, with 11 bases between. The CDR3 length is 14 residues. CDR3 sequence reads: CASSLQGQNTEAFF. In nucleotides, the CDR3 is TGTGCCAGCAGCCTACAGGGACAGAACACTGAAGCTTTCTTT.

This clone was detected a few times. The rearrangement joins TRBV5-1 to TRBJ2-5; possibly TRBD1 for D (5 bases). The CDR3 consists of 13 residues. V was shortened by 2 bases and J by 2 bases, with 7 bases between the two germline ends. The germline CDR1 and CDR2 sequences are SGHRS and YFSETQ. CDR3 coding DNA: TGCGCCAGCAGCTTACAGGATCAAGAGACCCAGTACTTC. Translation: CASSLQDQETQYF.

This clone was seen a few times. This CDR3 is CAIRRTGEETQYF. The CDR3 nucleotides read TGTGCCATCAGGAGGACAGGGGAAGAGACCCAGTACTTC. The chain uses TRBV10-3 and TRBJ2-5; TRBD1 agrees at 9 bases. Germline CDR1 is ENHRY and CDR2 is SYGVKD. CDR3 length equals 13 residues. The trim removed 6 bases at V and 3 bases at J, leaving 2 bases unmatched.

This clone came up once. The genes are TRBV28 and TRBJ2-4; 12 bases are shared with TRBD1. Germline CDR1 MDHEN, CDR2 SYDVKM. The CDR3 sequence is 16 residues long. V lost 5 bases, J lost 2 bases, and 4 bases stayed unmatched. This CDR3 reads CASSPGQGAPKNIQYF. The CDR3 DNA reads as TGTGCCAGCAGTCCGGGACAGGGGGCCCCCAAAAACATTCAGTACTTC.

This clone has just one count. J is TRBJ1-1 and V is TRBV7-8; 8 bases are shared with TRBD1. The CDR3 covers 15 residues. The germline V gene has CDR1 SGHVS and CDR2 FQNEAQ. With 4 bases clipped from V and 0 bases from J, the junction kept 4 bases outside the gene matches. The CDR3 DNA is TGTGCCAGCAGCTCTCGACAGGGGATGAACACTGAAGCTTTCTTT. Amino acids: CASSSRQGMNTEAFF.

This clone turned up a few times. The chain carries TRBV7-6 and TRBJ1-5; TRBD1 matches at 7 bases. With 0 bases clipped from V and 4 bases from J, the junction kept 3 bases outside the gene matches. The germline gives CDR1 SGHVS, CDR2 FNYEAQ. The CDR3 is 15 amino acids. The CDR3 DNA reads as TGTGCCAGCAGCTTAGCCCCAGGGGGGAATCAGCCCCAGCATTTT. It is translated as CASSLAPGGNQPQHF.

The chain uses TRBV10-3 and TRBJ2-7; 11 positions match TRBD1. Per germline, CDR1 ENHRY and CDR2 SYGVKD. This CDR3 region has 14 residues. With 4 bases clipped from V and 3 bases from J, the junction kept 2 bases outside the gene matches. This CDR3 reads CAISVGQGGYEQYF. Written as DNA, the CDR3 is TGTGCCATCAGTGTGGGACAGGGGGGCTACGAGCAGTACTTC.

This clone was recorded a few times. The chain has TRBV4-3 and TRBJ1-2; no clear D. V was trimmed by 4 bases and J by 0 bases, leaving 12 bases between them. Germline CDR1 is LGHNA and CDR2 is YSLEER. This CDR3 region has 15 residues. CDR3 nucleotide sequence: TGCGCCAGCAGCCTAGGACTCCTTACTAACTATGGCTACACCTTC. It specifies CASSLGLLTNYGYTF.

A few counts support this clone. This chain's CDR3 is CSGVQAANTGELFF. As DNA, the CDR3 is TGCAGCGGTGTCCAGGCCGCGAACACCGGGGAGCTGTTTTTT. V is TRBV29-1 and J is TRBJ2-2, with D unresolved. With 7 bases removed from V and 0 bases from J, the gap between germline ends came to 12 bases. The CDR3 length is 14 residues. Germline V gives CDR1 SQVTM, CDR2 ANQGSEA.

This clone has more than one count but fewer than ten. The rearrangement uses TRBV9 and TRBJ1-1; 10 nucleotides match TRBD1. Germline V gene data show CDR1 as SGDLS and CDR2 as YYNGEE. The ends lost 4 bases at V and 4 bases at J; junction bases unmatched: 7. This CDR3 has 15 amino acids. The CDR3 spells CASSPWTGGATEAFF. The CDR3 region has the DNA TGTGCCAGCAGCCCGTGGACAGGGGGTGCCACTGAAGCTTTCTTT.

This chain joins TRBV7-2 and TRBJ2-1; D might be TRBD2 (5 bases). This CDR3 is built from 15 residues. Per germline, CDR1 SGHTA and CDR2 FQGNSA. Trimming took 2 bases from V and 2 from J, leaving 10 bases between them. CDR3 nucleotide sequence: TGTGCCAGCAGCTTACGTACCGGGACCTACAATGAGCAGTTCTTC. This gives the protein CASSLRTGTYNEQFF.

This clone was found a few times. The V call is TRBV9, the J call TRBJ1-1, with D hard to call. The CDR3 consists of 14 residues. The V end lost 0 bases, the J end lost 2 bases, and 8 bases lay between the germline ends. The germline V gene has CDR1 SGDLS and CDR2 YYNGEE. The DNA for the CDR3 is TGTGCCAGCAGCGTAGTAGTCTCCAACACTGAAGCTTTCTTT. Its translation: CASSVVVSNTEAFF.

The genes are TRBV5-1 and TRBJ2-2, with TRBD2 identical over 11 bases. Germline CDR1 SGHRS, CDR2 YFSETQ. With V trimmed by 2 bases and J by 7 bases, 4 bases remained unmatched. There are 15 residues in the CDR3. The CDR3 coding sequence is TGCGCCAGCAGCTTACTAGCGGGAGTTGGCGGGGAGCTGTTTTTT. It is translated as CASSLLAGVGGELFF.

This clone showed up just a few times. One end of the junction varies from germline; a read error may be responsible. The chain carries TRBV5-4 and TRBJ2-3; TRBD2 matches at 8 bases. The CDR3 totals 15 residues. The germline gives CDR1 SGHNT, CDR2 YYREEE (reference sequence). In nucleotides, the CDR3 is TGTGCCAGCACCTTGGGGACTAGGGCCACAGATACGCAGTATTTT. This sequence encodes CASTLGTRATDTQYF.